These T cell receptor beta chains were read from a single sample in a study of OX40 agonist ivuxolimab in advanced cancers. Sequencing was performed with immunoSEQ multiplex PCR; in TCRdb, only in-frame clones are kept and a portion is missing. The sample records around 76,000 clones, approximately 90% being singletons. The source was CD4+ or CD8+ T cells sorted from blood, collected in a trial of the OX40 agonist ivuxolimab. These receptors were collected from an adult with an advanced solid tumor such as melanoma, head and neck, liver or kidney cancer. CDR3s include the opening cysteine and the closing phenylalanine or tryptophan. The D gene is left open where the match is weak. For some rows the clone size is stated as once, few or many, or as a class when expanded; others skip it.

v_call	d_call	clone_size	j_call	cdr3_aa	cdr3_nt
TRBV28	TRBD1	NA	TRBJ2-7	CASSEPGQGSYEQYF	TGTGCCAGCAGTGAACCGGGACAGGGGTCCTACGAGCAGTACTTC
TRBV28	NA	NA	TRBJ2-6	CASSSPGRVLANVLTF	TGTGCCAGCAGTTCCCCGGGTAGGGTGTTGGCCAACGTCCTGACTTTC
TRBV11-2	NA	NA	TRBJ1-2	CASSALTGRTGGYTF	TGTGCCAGCAGCGCGCTTACAGGGCGTACCGGTGGCTACACCTTC
TRBV9	TRBD2	NA	TRBJ2-1	CASSPRGLAGGNEQFF	TGTGCCAGCAGCCCCCGAGGGTTAGCGGGAGGCAATGAGCAGTTCTTC
TRBV10-3	TRBD1	once	TRBJ1-4	CAISDRGENEKLFF	TGTGCCATCAGTGACAGGGGGGAGAATGAAAAACTGTTTTTT
TRBV9	NA	NA	TRBJ2-7	CASSIHDRSFSYEQYF	TGTGCCAGCAGCATACATGACAGGTCTTTTTCCTACGAGCAGTACTTC
TRBV7-6	NA	NA	TRBJ1-2	CASSLSDRGDYGYTF	TGTGCCAGCAGCTTAAGCGATAGGGGGGATTATGGCTACACCTTC
TRBV6-4	TRBD1	NA	TRBJ1-5	CASRDTSGGYGNQPQHF	TGTGCCAGCAGGGACACCTCAGGGGGTTATGGCAATCAGCCCCAGCATTTT
TRBV7-3	TRBD1	NA	TRBJ2-1	CASSPGQDNEQFF	TGTGCCAGCAGCCCCGGACAGGACAATGAGCAGTTCTTC
TRBV28	NA	NA	TRBJ2-7	CASSLQPRTKGMNF	TGTGCCAGCAGTCTCCAACCCCGCACAAAGGGGATGAACTTC
TRBV19	NA	NA	TRBJ1-5	CASSSLDGALRQGQPQHF	TGTGCCAGTAGTTCCTTAGACGGCGCCCTCCGGCAGGGACAGCCCCAGCATTTT
TRBV9	TRBD1	NA	TRBJ1-1	CASSSGTGYTEAFF	TGTGCCAGCAGCTCCGGGACAGGGTACACTGAAGCTTTCTTT
TRBV7-9	NA	NA	TRBJ2-1	CASSLYQGPGFF	TGTGCCAGCAGCTTGTATCAGGGGCCGGGATTCTTC
TRBV9	NA	NA	TRBJ1-1	CASSPGASLNTEAFF	TGTGCCAGCAGCCCCGGGGCCTCGTTGAACACTGAAGCTTTCTTT
TRBV18	NA	NA	TRBJ1-1	CASSFGIGNTEAFF	TGTGCCAGCTCATTCGGGATTGGGAACACTGAAGCTTTCTTT
TRBV25-1	TRBD1	once	TRBJ1-2	CASSEWQDRKNGYTF	TGTGCCAGCAGTGAGTGGCAGGACAGGAAAAATGGCTACACCTTC
TRBV25-1	NA	NA	TRBJ2-2	CASSESGGHTGELFF	TGTGCCAGCAGTGAATCCGGGGGACACACCGGGGAGCTGTTTTTT
TRBV28	NA	NA	TRBJ2-7	CASSFNYEQYF	TGTGCCAGCAGTTTTAATTACGAGCAGTACTTC
TRBV19	NA	few	TRBJ1-2	CASSSAGVYGYTF	TGTGCCAGTAGTAGCGCCGGGGTCTATGGCTACACCTTC
TRBV6-1	NA	NA	TRBJ1-5	CASSPLSGEPQHF	TGTGCCAGCAGTCCCCTCTCCGGGGAGCCCCAGCATTTT
TRBV5-6	TRBD1	NA	TRBJ2-1	CASSIRDSAYNEQFF	TGTGCCAGCAGCATCCGGGACAGTGCGTACAATGAGCAGTTCTTC
TRBV30	NA	NA	TRBJ2-5	CAWSWGETQYF	TGTGCCTGGAGTTGGGGGGAGACCCAGTACTTC
TRBV28	TRBD1	once	TRBJ1-5	CASSLGGYRGVGNQPQHF	TGTGCCAGCAGTTTGGGGGGATACAGGGGTGTTGGCAATCAGCCCCAGCATTTT
TRBV7-2	TRBD1	NA	TRBJ2-7	CASSLDVTGGFGSSYEQYF	TGTGCCAGCAGCTTAGATGTGACAGGGGGCTTTGGAAGCTCCTACGAGCAGTACTTC
TRBV5-1	TRBD1	NA	TRBJ2-3	CASSREGGRDTQYF	TGCGCCAGCAGCCGGGAAGGGGGCAGAGATACGCAGTATTTT
TRBV4-2	TRBD2	NA	TRBJ2-5	CASSQDPRGEETQYF	TGTGCCAGCAGCCAAGATCCGCGGGGGGAAGAGACCCAGTACTTC
TRBV19	NA	NA	TRBJ2-6	CASSSLSGSGANVLTF	TGTGCCAGTAGTAGCTTATCAGGGTCTGGGGCCAACGTCCTGACTTTC
TRBV9	NA	NA	TRBJ2-1	CASSVGPALLRDEQFF	TGTGCCAGCAGCGTAGGCCCGGCCCTCCTTAGGGATGAGCAGTTCTTC
TRBV19	NA	NA	TRBJ1-5	CASRAKQGPLSSQPQHF	TGTGCCAGTAGGGCGAAACAGGGTCCCCTTAGTTCTCAGCCCCAGCATTTT
TRBV7-9	NA	NA	TRBJ1-1	CASSLSSRMNTEAFF	TGTGCCAGCAGCTTAAGTAGCAGGATGAACACTGAAGCTTTCTTT
TRBV4-1	NA	once	TRBJ2-7	CASSQESQFANEQYF	TGCGCCAGCAGCCAAGAATCACAGTTTGCCAACGAGCAGTACTTC
TRBV28	NA	NA	TRBJ1-5	CASRKRIRDQPQHF	TGTGCCAGCAGGAAAAGAATCAGGGATCAGCCCCAGCATTTT
TRBV5-5	TRBD1	NA	TRBJ1-2	CASSSMDRGYGYTF	TGTGCCAGCAGCTCCATGGACAGGGGTTATGGCTACACCTTC
TRBV7-2	NA	NA	TRBJ2-7	CASSLAAGRSYEQYF	TGTGCCAGCAGCTTAGCGGCAGGGCGATCCTACGAGCAGTACTTC
TRBV6-6	NA	few	TRBJ1-1	CASSPARHGNTEAFF	TGTGCCAGCAGCCCCGCCCGACACGGGAACACTGAAGCTTTCTTT
TRBV28	NA	NA	TRBJ1-1	CASSLGLSGRGNTEAFF	TGTGCCAGCAGTTTAGGCCTCTCGGGTAGAGGGAACACTGAAGCTTTCTTT
TRBV27	NA	once	TRBJ1-1	CASGAGRWNTEAFF	TGTGCCAGCGGGGCGGGACGTTGGAACACTGAAGCTTTCTTT
TRBV5-1	NA	NA	TRBJ2-5	CASMARALETQYF	TGCGCCAGCATGGCCAGGGCGTTGGAGACCCAGTACTTC
TRBV5-1	TRBD2	NA	TRBJ2-3	CASSLELAGPSTDTQYF	TGCGCCAGCAGCTTGGAACTAGCGGGGCCTAGCACAGATACGCAGTATTTT
TRBV7-3	NA	NA	TRBJ2-2	CASSLTGVRTGELFF	TGTGCCAGCAGCTTAACAGGAGTTCGCACCGGGGAGCTGTTTTTT
TRBV30	NA	NA	TRBJ1-1	CAWSETAYTEAFF	TGTGCCTGGAGCGAAACAGCCTACACTGAAGCTTTCTTT
TRBV5-1	TRBD2	NA	TRBJ2-1	CASRNMGEGNNEQFF	TGCGCCAGCCGGAATATGGGGGAGGGGAACAATGAGCAGTTCTTC